Only a few counts were recorded for the clone carrying this T cell receptor (beta chain). Its antigen is currently unknown. Blood specimens came from baseline, cycle 4 day 1, and cycle 7 day 1. These data originate in a study of OX40 agonist ivuxolimab in advanced cancers. This table comes from immunoSEQ multiplex PCR, and its TCRdb copy is limited to in-frame clones, with some not included. The table records 37,000 or so clones, approximately 80% of them present only once. V lost 6 bases, J lost 4 bases, and 7 bases stayed unmatched. This CDR3 region has 14 residues. Germline CDR1 and CDR2: SQVTM and ANQGSEA. The study, taken as a whole, reports: Expanded clones were, on average, more numerous among CD8+ T cells than CD4+.

This clonotype was sampled from an adult with an advanced solid tumor such as melanoma, head and neck, liver or kidney cancer. The specimen comprised CD4+ or CD8+ T cells sorted from blood, sampled in a trial of the OX40 agonist ivuxolimab. V and J are TRBV29-1 and TRBJ2-1; the match to TRBD1 covers 9 bases. The CDR3 protein is CSVGGQGLYNEQFF. CDR3 nucleotide sequence: TGCAGCGTCGGAGGACAGGGGCTATACAATGAGCAGTTCTTC.